Each of the 29 T cell receptor beta chains below was sequenced from the same sample in a study of blood T cell repertoires in COVID-19. Repertoires were generated with immunoSEQ multiplex PCR, while TCRdb's copy carries only in-frame clones and drops some. Of roughly 180,000 clones in the sample, 80% to 90% were seen once. Sequences were obtained from peripheral blood. The origin of the receptors is a woman between 45 and 60 years old with COVID-19, enrolled during active disease.

This clone was picked up a small number of times. The chain recombines TRBV6-5 with TRBJ2-2; weak D call: TRBD1 (6 bases). Germline assignment: CDR1 MNHEY and CDR2 SVGAGI. The CDR3 has 14 residues. Trimming pared 6 bases from V and 1 base from J, leaving 9 bases between. The CDR3 region has the DNA TGTGCCAGCAGAATACAGGGGAACACCGGGGAGCTGTTTTTT. This encodes CASRIQGNTGELFF.

This clone has more than one count but fewer than ten. The genes are TRBV29-1 and TRBJ2-1; 9 bases align to TRBD2. Germline values: CDR1 SQVTM, CDR2 ANQGSEA. The CDR3 covers 15 residues. Germline trimming cut 4 bases from V and 2 bases from J; bases unmatched to any gene: 6. In nucleotides, the CDR3 is TGCAGCGTTGTCGGGACTAGCTTCCCCTACAATGAGCAGTTCTTC. As protein: CSVVGTSFPYNEQFF.

As for this clone: The identical CDR3 is also encoded by other nucleotide sequences in the sample. The V call is TRBV28, the J call TRBJ1-2; 9 bases fit TRBD1. Losses at the gene ends were 6 bases for V and 3 bases for J; bases not matched to a gene: 5. This CDR3 has 14 amino acids. The V gene's germline CDR1 is MDHEN and CDR2 SYDVKM. DNA for the CDR3: TGTGCCAGCAGCTCGGGACAGGGAGACTATGGCTACACCTTC. Translation: CASSSGQGDYGYTF.

The chain links TRBV9 to TRBJ1-1; 7 positions match TRBD1. J lost 3 bases, V lost 4 bases, and 9 bases had no gene match. The germline V gene encodes CDR1 SGDLS and CDR2 YYNGEE. The CDR3 is 15 amino acids. Written as DNA, the CDR3 is TGTGCCAGCAGCCCAGATCCGACAGGGCACACTGAAGCTTTCTTT. Its translation: CASSPDPTGHTEAFF.

CDR3 sequence: CASSLAPAGDEQYF. Here the CDR3 DNA reads TGTGCCAGCAGCTTAGCGCCGGCAGGGGACGAGCAGTACTTC. The gene calls are TRBV11-3 and TRBJ2-7; possible D gene TRBD1, 6 bases. The CDR3 length is 14 residues. V gave up 1 base and J gave up 5 bases, with 12 bases separating them. Germline CDR1 and CDR2: SGHNT and YENEEA. The whole variable domain, filled in from reference TRBV11-3 and TRBJ2-7, reads EAGVVQSPRYKIIEKKQPVAFWCNPISGHNTLYWYLQNLGQGPELLIRYENEEAVDDSQLPKDRFSAERLKGVDSTLKIQPAELGDSAVYLCASSLAPAGDEQYFGPGTRLTVT.

This chain connects TRBV14 to TRBJ2-7, with D unresolved. The CDR3 is 17 residues long. CDR1 is SGHDN and CDR2 is FVKESK in the germline V gene. V was trimmed by 3 bases and J by 3 bases, leaving 21 bases between them. The CDR3 sequence: CASSQNMGRITYYEQYF. CDR3 coding DNA: TGTGCCAGCAGCCAGAACATGGGCAGAATCACCTACTACGAGCAGTACTTC.

In DNA, the CDR3 is TGTGCCAGCAGCTCGGAGTGGGGCGCATCTGGCTACACCTTC. Residues: CASSSEWGASGYTF. The chain couples TRBV11-1 to TRBJ1-2; tentatively, D is TRBD1 (5 bases). Germline V gene lookup returns CDR1 SGHAT and CDR2 FQDESV (reference sequence). The V gene lost 4 bases and the J gene lost 7 bases, with 16 bases spanning the gap. The length of the CDR3 is 14 residues.

The chain is built from TRBV28 and TRBJ2-7; TRBD1 is a possible D gene (6 bases). Germline lookup yields CDR1 MDHEN and CDR2 SYDVKM. This CDR3 spans 13 amino acids. The V end was cut by 5 bases, the J end by 5 bases, with 13 bases between. CDR3 sequence reads: CASSTGTPNEQYF. CDR3 DNA sequence: TGTGCCAGCAGTACCGGGACACCGAACGAGCAGTACTTC. Variable domain in full (rest from reference TRBV28 and TRBJ2-7): DVKVTQSSRYLVKRTGEKVFLECVQDMDHENMFWYRQDPGLGLRLIYFSYDVKMKEKGDIPEGYSVSREKKERFSLILESASTNQTSMYLCASSTGTPNEQYFGPGTRLTVT.

The chain links TRBV29-1 to TRBJ2-7; 8 bases line up with TRBD2. The CDR3 is made up of 13 amino acids. Germline V gene lookup returns CDR1 SQVTM and CDR2 ANQGSEA. The V gene end was trimmed by 4 bases and the J gene end by 3 bases; junction bases not matched to a gene: 5. The CDR3, as DNA: TGCAGCGTTGGTCAGACTAGCGACTACGAGCAGTACTTC. Translated, it gives CSVGQTSDYEQYF.

This rearrangement joins TRBV7-9 to TRBJ1-5; no clear D. The V and J ends lost 3 bases and 10 bases respectively, with 13 bases between them. The CDR3 loop spans 13 amino acids. Germline V CDR1 and CDR2: SEHNR, FQNEAQ (reference sequence). The CDR3 DNA follows: TGTGCCAGCAGCTTGCAGCGGGAGACACCCCAGCATTTT. Its translation is CASSLQRETPQHF.

This clone was picked up one time. The V gene is TRBV10-3, the J gene TRBJ1-1, with D unclear. Germline loops: CDR1 ENHRY, CDR2 SYGVKD. The CDR3 is made up of 16 amino acids. V lost 3 bases to trimming and J lost 8 bases, with 22 bases between them. CDR3 loop: CAISEPPGGKSAEAFF. For the CDR3, the DNA is TGTGCCATCAGTGAACCCCCCGGAGGGAAGTCCGCGGAAGCTTTCTTT.

The chain links TRBV6-2 or TRBV6-3 to TRBJ2-7; D ambiguous. The germline CDR1 and CDR2 sequences are MNHEY and SVGEGT. Trimming removed 4 bases from V and 3 bases from J, with 13 bases in between. The CDR3 runs 14 residues. The DNA for the CDR3 is TGTGCCAGCAGTTCAGGTTCCAGCATCTACGAGCAGTACTTC. Amino acids: CASSSGSSIYEQYF.

J is TRBJ2-6 and V is TRBV7-2, with 7 bases identical to TRBD1. This CDR3 contains 17 residues. Germline V CDR1 and CDR2: SGHTA, FQGNSA. V was clipped by 4 bases and J by 0 bases; unmatched bases: 6. CDR3 sequence (DNA): TGTGCCAGCAGCTCAGGGGGAGCCAACTCTGGGGCCAACGTCCTGACTTTC. This gives the protein CASSSGGANSGANVLTF.

The rearrangement joins TRBV4-1 to TRBJ2-7; TRBD1 aligns across 9 bases. V lost 4 bases, J lost 7 bases, and 8 bases stayed unmatched. CDR1 is MGHRA and CDR2 is YSYEKL in the germline V gene. CDR3 length: 14 amino acids. CDR3 region: CASSPGQGGGEQYF. CDR3 sequence (DNA): TGCGCCAGCAGCCCGGGACAGGGAGGAGGGGAGCAGTACTTC.

The rearrangement joins TRBV6-4 to TRBJ2-2, with D possibly being TRBD1 (6 bases). Per germline, CDR1 MRHNA and CDR2 SNTAGT. The CDR3 has 14 amino acids. V was shortened by 6 bases and J by 1 base, with 9 bases between the two germline ends. CDR3 DNA: TGTGCCAGCAGCCCGGACAGGAACACCGGGGAGCTGTTTTTT. Its protein product is CASSPDRNTGELFF.

V usage is TRBV11-3 and J usage is TRBJ2-1, with a weak D call TRBD2 (7 bases). Trimming removed 4 bases from V and 8 bases from J, with 15 bases in between. This CDR3 is 14 amino acids long. Germline CDR1 is SGHNT and CDR2 is YENEEA. The CDR3 DNA reads as TGTGCCAGCAGCTCCCCTAGGGGGGGCGATGAGCAGTTCTTC. This codes for CASSSPRGGDEQFF.

The chain has TRBV10-2 and TRBJ2-7; 14 bases are a match to TRBD2. Germline CDR1 is WSHSY and CDR2 is SAAADI. V was pared by 6 bases and J by 6 bases, with 7 bases of the junction left unmatched. The CDR3 has 15 residues. The CDR3 is CASRETGTSGGEQYF. The CDR3 nucleotides are TGCGCCAGCAGAGAGACCGGGACTAGCGGGGGCGAGCAGTACTTC.

This chain uses TRBV28 with TRBJ1-2; D uncertain. There are 11 residues in the CDR3. With 6 bases removed from V and 4 bases from J, the gap between germline ends came to 6 bases. The germline gives CDR1 MDHEN, CDR2 SYDVKM. CDR3 amino acids: CASSLSYGYTF. The CDR3 DNA reads TGTGCCAGCAGCCTATCCTATGGCTACACCTTC.

The J gene is TRBJ1-2, the V gene TRBV5-8, with a tentative D call TRBD1 (5 bases). There are 15 residues in the CDR3. Germline V gene lookup returns CDR1 SGHTS and CDR2 YDEGEE. V dropped 2 bases and J dropped 4 bases, with 15 bases sitting between them. For the CDR3, the DNA is TGTGCCAGCAGCTTATTTGAGGAGGGGAGCTATGGCTACACCTTC. Its protein product is CASSLFEEGSYGYTF. Full variable domain (outside the CDR3, taken from reference TRBV5-8 and TRBJ1-2): EAGVTQSPTHLIKTRGQQATLRCSPISGHTSVYWYQQALGLGLQFLLWYDEGEERNRGNFPPRFSGRQFPNYSSELNVNALELEDSALYLCASSLFEEGSYGYTFGSGTRLTVV.

This clone was seen once. This rearrangement joins TRBV18 to TRBJ2-7; a possible D gene is TRBD2 (5 bases). Germline V gene sequence: CDR1 KGHSH, CDR2 LQKENI. The CDR3 covers 15 residues. The ends were cut back, 3 bases at V and 2 bases at J, with 14 bases in the middle. In nucleotides, the CDR3 is TGTGCCAGCTCACCTACGAGGGCTGGGGCCTACGAGCAGTACTTC. Translation: CASSPTRAGAYEQYF.

The V gene is TRBV7-3, the J gene TRBJ2-3; possibly TRBD2 for D (5 bases). Deletions cut 4 bases from V and 0 bases from J, with 14 bases between. Germline V gives CDR1 SGHTA, CDR2 FQGTGA. The CDR3 is 16 residues long. This CDR3 is CASSSPGLTSTDTQYF. The CDR3 bases are TGTGCCAGCAGCTCCCCTGGACTGACTAGCACAGATACGCAGTATTTT. The whole variable domain, filled in from reference TRBV7-3 and TRBJ2-3, reads GAGVSQTPSNKVTEKGKYVELRCDPISGHTALYWYRQSLGQGPEFLIYFQGTGAADDSGLPNDRFFAVRPEGSVSTLKIQRTERGDSAVYLCASSSPGLTSTDTQYFGPGTRLTVL.

The chain links TRBV6-4 to TRBJ2-1, with TRBD1 matching over 7 bases. The CDR3 loop spans 17 amino acids. The junction had 8 bases not matched to a gene; V was cut back by 3 bases and J by 0 bases. Germline V gene lookup returns CDR1 MRHNA and CDR2 SNTAGT. CDR3 residues: CASSERTGGISYNEQFF. Here the CDR3 DNA reads TGTGCCAGCAGTGAACGGACAGGTGGGATCTCCTACAATGAGCAGTTCTTC.

The rearrangement joins TRBV7-2 to TRBJ2-3; TRBD2 is a possible D gene (5 bases). Germline V gene lookup returns CDR1 SGHTA and CDR2 FQGNSA. This CDR3 spans 16 amino acids. The V gene lost 3 bases and the J gene lost 3 bases, with 16 bases spanning the gap. The CDR3 spells CASSFHSVGGTDTQYF. The DNA for the CDR3 is TGTGCCAGCAGCTTCCATAGCGTAGGCGGGACAGATACGCAGTATTTT.

The chain has TRBV25-1 and TRBJ2-5, with TRBD2 matching over 8 bases. CDR1 and CDR2 (germline): MGHDK, SYGVNS. V was pared by 2 bases and J by 0 bases, with 8 bases of the junction left unmatched. This CDR3 comprises 17 residues. The CDR3 sequence is CASSERTGGWYQETQYF. The CDR3 DNA sequence: TGTGCCAGCAGTGAACGAACGGGGGGGTGGTACCAAGAGACCCAGTACTTC.

The rearrangement links TRBV6-1 to TRBJ1-5; 9 nucleotides agree with TRBD1. There are 17 residues in the CDR3. V trimming: 0 bases; J trimming: 1 base; junction bases outside the gene matches: 4. Germline V gene data show CDR1 as MNHNS and CDR2 as SASEGT. The CDR3 coding sequence is TGTGCCAGCAGTGAAGCGCGGGGACAGGGAAGCAATCAGCCCCAGCATTTT. This sequence encodes CASSEARGQGSNQPQHF.

The chain joins TRBV18 to TRBJ2-2; weak D call: TRBD1 (5 bases). The V end was cut by 3 bases, the J end by 5 bases, with 10 bases between. Per the germline V gene, CDR1 is KGHSH and CDR2 is LQKENI. The length of the CDR3 is 14 residues. This CDR3 is CASSPPQGTGELFF. The CDR3 region has the DNA TGTGCCAGCTCACCCCCCCAGGGTACCGGGGAGCTGTTTTTT.

The CDR3 DNA reads as TGCGCCAGCAGCCCGACAGTACCAACTAATGAAAAACTGTTTTTT. Translation gives CASSPTVPTNEKLFF. The chain joins TRBV5-1 to TRBJ1-4; possibly TRBD1 for D (5 bases). This CDR3 contains 15 residues. Germline-derived CDR1 and CDR2 are SGHRS and YFSETQ. V was pared by 4 bases and J by 0 bases, with 10 bases between.

The V and J genes are TRBV9 and TRBJ2-4; D might be TRBD1 (6 bases). V was shortened by 0 bases and J by 2 bases, with 9 bases between the two germline ends. The CDR3 spans 15 residues. CDR1 is SGDLS, CDR2 YYNGEE, per germline. The CDR3 spells CASSVGQGTKNIQYF. CDR3 DNA: TGTGCCAGCAGCGTAGGCCAGGGGACCAAAAACATTCAGTACTTC.

CDR3: CASSIQAGGINCEQFF. The CDR3 DNA is TGTGCCAGTAGTATTCAAGCGGGGGGGATAAACTGTGAGCAGTTCTTC. The genes are TRBV19 and TRBJ2-1, with 10 bases that match TRBD2. CDR1 is LNHDA, CDR2 SQIVND, per germline (reference sequence). The CDR3 contains 16 residues. J was trimmed by 9 bases and V by 3 bases; bases with no gene match: 11.